This entry features one T cell receptor beta chain sequence. Individuals having autoimmune disease history or systemic immunosuppression were not enrolled. Here immunoSEQ multiplex PCR was the method, and the copy in TCRdb shows in-frame clones only, minus some. This sample has about 73,000 clones, with 75% to 90% found just once. These data are taken from a study of OX40 agonist ivuxolimab in advanced cancers. Looking at the study overall: An anti-OX40 (CD134) antibody with agonistic activity, ivuxolimab, was administered to patients. Patients with prior anti-PD-1, anti-PD-L1 or anti-CTLA-4 therapy were eligible; about 40% had some.

This clonotype originated in an adult with an advanced solid tumor such as melanoma, head and neck, liver or kidney cancer. Specimen: CD4+ or CD8+ T cells sorted from blood, collected in a trial of the OX40 agonist ivuxolimab.

The CDR3 protein is CASSVGRQGIVYTF. CDR3 in DNA: TGCGCCAGCAGCGTTGGACGTCAGGGGATAGTCTACACCTTC. V gene TRBV5-1 combines with J gene TRBJ1-2; a weak D match, TRBD1 (6 bases). Germline CDR1 reads SGHRS; CDR2 reads YFSETQ. This CDR3 spans 14 amino acids. The ends were cut back, 4 bases at V and 10 bases at J, with 20 bases in the middle.